This is a list of T cell receptor beta chains from one sample in a study of T cells in Graves' hyperthyroidism and ophthalmopathy. MiXCR, applied by TCRdb to the multiplex PCR reads, yields one record per CDR3 protein. The sample contains 450,000 to 700,000 distinct CDR3 sequences, 40% to 55% of which appear only once. The specimen sequenced was peripheral blood or thyroid tissue (not recorded which). The receptor source for this set is a woman aged 18-29 years with Graves' hyperthyroidism. Both conserved end residues are part of each CDR3. Each record gives: V gene, D gene, J gene, clone size, CDR3 DNA, CDR3 protein. D genes are given only for firm matches. Clone size is shown for a subset of rows, as once, few, many or a class of expanded clone.

V: TRBV11-3
D: TRBD1
J: TRBJ2-6
size: many
DNA: TGTGCCAGCAGCCCCCCGACAGGGGCAACTGGGGCCAACGTCCTGACTTTC
CDR3: CASSPPTGATGANVLTF

V: TRBV29-1
D: TRBD2
J: TRBJ2-5
size: -
DNA: TGCAGCGTTGAAGGGACTAGCGGGAGAAGGGGAGAGACCCAGTACTTC
CDR3: CSVEGTSGRRGETQYF

V: TRBV2
D: -
J: TRBJ1-2
size: many
DNA: TGTGCCAGCCAGGAGACCTACTATGGCTACACCTTC
CDR3: CASQETYYGYTF

V: TRBV6-1
D: -
J: TRBJ2-7
size: -
DNA: TGTGCCAGCAGTATCCCAGTATTCCCTGGACATTCGAGCTCCTACGAGCAGTACTTC
CDR3: CASSIPVFPGHSSSYEQYF

V: TRBV7-3
D: -
J: TRBJ1-5
size: many
DNA: TGTGCCAGCAGCTTAAATGGAGGGTTCAATCAGCCCCAGCATTTT
CDR3: CASSLNGGFNQPQHF

V: TRBV20-1
D: -
J: TRBJ2-2
size: -
DNA: TGCAGTGCTAGGGGACTTTTCCCCGGGGAGCTGTTTTTT
CDR3: CSARGLFPGELFF

V: TRBV6-6
D: -
J: TRBJ2-5
size: few
DNA: TGTGCCAGCAGTTACCTCGGGGGGCAAGAAGAGACCCAGTACTTC
CDR3: CASSYLGGQEETQYF

V: TRBV4-1
D: TRBD2
J: TRBJ2-7
size: -
DNA: TGCGCCAGCAGCCACACCCTAGCGGGAGGGTACGAGCAGTACTTC
CDR3: CASSHTLAGGYEQYF

V: TRBV7-9
D: -
J: TRBJ2-7
size: many
DNA: TGTGCCAGCAGCTCCAATTACCTCGGCTCCTACGAGCAGTACTTC
CDR3: CASSSNYLGSYEQYF

V: TRBV20-1
D: -
J: TRBJ1-1
size: -
DNA: TGCAGTGCTAGAGGGGGTCGGGACGGACTCGAAGCTTTCTTT
CDR3: CSARGGRDGLEAFF

V: TRBV2
D: -
J: TRBJ1-3
size: -
DNA: TGTGCCACCACGTCAGGGCCTGACAGTGGAAACACCATATATTTT
CDR3: CATTSGPDSGNTIYF

V: TRBV24-1
D: TRBD1
J: TRBJ2-3
size: -
DNA: TGTGCCACCAGTGATCAACAGACAGGGAAGTTGGCAGATACGCAGTATTTT
CDR3: CATSDQQTGKLADTQYF

V: TRBV20-1
D: TRBD2
J: TRBJ2-7
size: many
DNA: TGCAGTGCTCAGGGGTCCGAGACTAGCGCCTACGAGCAGTACTTC
CDR3: CSAQGSETSAYEQYF

V: TRBV18
D: -
J: TRBJ1-2
size: -
DNA: TGTGCCAGCTCACCAAGGGGGGACCCTAACTATGGCTACTCCTTC
CDR3: CASSPRGDPNYGYSF

V: TRBV20-1
D: -
J: TRBJ2-1
size: few
DNA: TGCAGTGCTAGACTGGCGGGGTGGGAGTTCTTC
CDR3: CSARLAGWEFF

V: TRBV11-2
D: TRBD2
J: TRBJ2-7
size: -
DNA: TGTGCCAGCAGTCCGCCGGGACTAGTGATTCACGAGCAGTACTTC
CDR3: CASSPPGLVIHEQYF

V: TRBV11-3
D: -
J: TRBJ1-1
size: many
DNA: TGTGCCAGCAGCCAGCGACATGAGAACACTGAAGCTTTCTTT
CDR3: CASSQRHENTEAFF

V: TRBV6-1
D: -
J: TRBJ2-7
size: few
DNA: TGTGCCAGCAGTGAAATGGGCTTACGAGTAGCCTACGAGCAGTACTTC
CDR3: CASSEMGLRVAYEQYF

V: TRBV7-2
D: -
J: TRBJ1-6
size: -
DNA: TGTGCCAGCAGCTCGGTCGAAGGATCGTATTCACCCCTCCACTTT
CDR3: CASSSVEGSYSPLHF

V: TRBV10-1
D: -
J: TRBJ1-2
size: -
DNA: TGCGCCAGCAGTCCGGGAGCTGTAGCTAACTATGGCTACACCTTC
CDR3: CASSPGAVANYGYTF

V: TRBV29-1
D: -
J: TRBJ1-6
size: once
DNA: TGCAGCGTAACCGACGGGGGGGGTTCACCCCTCCACTTT
CDR3: CSVTDGGGSPLHF

V: TRBV7-2
D: TRBD1
J: TRBJ1-1
size: -
DNA: TGTGCCAGCAGCCCACAGGGGGCGCGGAGGGACACTGAAGCTTTCTTT
CDR3: CASSPQGARRDTEAFF

V: TRBV27
D: -
J: TRBJ2-2
size: -
DNA: TGTGCCAGCAGTTTACAGGGTACTGAGCTGTTTTTT
CDR3: CASSLQGTELFF

V: TRBV11-3
D: -
J: TRBJ2-1
size: many
DNA: TGTGCCAGCAGCTTAGTTCCCGATGAGCAGTTCTTC
CDR3: CASSLVPDEQFF

V: TRBV11-2
D: -
J: TRBJ1-3
size: many
DNA: TGTGCCAGCAGCTTAGAGTTAGTCTCTGGAAACACCATATATTTT
CDR3: CASSLELVSGNTIYF

V: TRBV5-5
D: -
J: TRBJ2-5
size: -
DNA: TGCGCCAGCAGCCAAGACAGCCTGACACAAGAGACCCGGTACTTC
CDR3: CASSQDSLTQETRYF

V: TRBV7-8
D: TRBD2
J: TRBJ2-7
size: many
DNA: TGTGCCAGCAGCCCCCCCGGGACTAGAATCCGCGAGCAGTACTTC
CDR3: CASSPPGTRIREQYF

V: TRBV6-2/TRBV6-3
D: TRBD2
J: TRBJ2-5
size: -
DNA: TGTGCCAGCAGCCGGGGGGGACTAGCGGGAGATATGCAAGAGACCCAGTACTTC
CDR3: CASSRGGLAGDMQETQYF

V: TRBV20-1
D: TRBD2
J: TRBJ2-7
size: -
DNA: TGCAGTGCTACGTTAGCGGGAGAGTCCTACGAGCAGTACTTC
CDR3: CSATLAGESYEQYF

V: TRBV11-3
D: TRBD1
J: TRBJ1-1
size: few
DNA: TGTGCCAGCAGCTTAGGACAGGGGGAGGTGAACACTGAAGCTTTCTTT
CDR3: CASSLGQGEVNTEAFF

V: TRBV30
D: -
J: TRBJ2-7
size: -
DNA: TGTGCCTGGAGTTTAGGGGTCGCCTACGAGCAGTACTTC
CDR3: CAWSLGVAYEQYF

V: TRBV2
D: -
J: TRBJ2-5
size: once
DNA: TGTGCCAGTAACGATCCGGGTCGAGGCCAAGAGACCCAGTACTTC
CDR3: CASNDPGRGQETQYF

V: TRBV5-4
D: TRBD2
J: TRBJ2-5
size: -
DNA: TGTGCCAACAGCGGGGTTACGGGAGGAAAACAAGAGACCCAGTACTTC
CDR3: CANSGVTGGKQETQYF

V: TRBV6-5
D: -
J: TRBJ1-4
size: many
DNA: TGTGCCAGCAGTTACAGAGGGGGATCTACTAATGAAAAACTGTTTTTT
CDR3: CASSYRGGSTNEKLFF

V: TRBV20-1
D: TRBD2
J: TRBJ2-2
size: -
DNA: TGCAGTGCCCGGACCCTAGCGGGAGCAGCGGACACCGGGGAGCTGTTTTTT
CDR3: CSARTLAGAADTGELFF

V: TRBV12-3/TRBV12-4
D: -
J: TRBJ2-2
size: few
DNA: TGTGCCAGCACCCCACAGGGTAACACCGGGGAGCTGTCTTTT
CDR3: CASTPQGNTGELSF

V: TRBV7-2
D: -
J: TRBJ2-7
size: once
DNA: TGCGCCAGCAGCTCCGTACTCGGGAGCTTC
CDR3: CASSSVLGSF